Each of the 22 T cell receptor beta chains below was sequenced from the same sample in a study of T cells in tuberculosis. Measured with immunoSEQ multiplex PCR; TCRdb has only the in-frame clones, and not every one. Among tens of thousands of clones listed, around 89% were seen once. The sample consisted of PBMCs. Every receptor here comes from a donor aged 10-35 years with latent tuberculosis or without tuberculosis infection.

The chain couples TRBV6-1 to TRBJ2-1; D is unclear. V lost 3 bases and J lost 15, with 3 bases in between. CDR3 length: 8 amino acids. Per germline, CDR1 MNHNS and CDR2 SASEGT. CDR3 amino acids: CASSDLFF. The CDR3 bases are TGTGCCAGCAGTGACCTGTTCTTC.

A single count supports this clone. V usage is TRBV4-1 and J usage is TRBJ2-2; a weak D match, TRBD1 (5 bases). The CDR3 covers 13 residues. Germline V gene lookup returns CDR1 MGHRA and CDR2 YSYEKL. The CDR3 region is CAAGLKNTGELFF. In DNA, the CDR3 is TGCGCTGCAGGGTTGAAGAACACCGGGGAGCTGTTTTTT.

The chain is built from TRBV5-4 and TRBJ1-2, with D possibly matching TRBD1 (5 bases). V was clipped by 8 bases and J by 0 bases, with 14 bases between them. The CDR3 contains 14 residues. The V gene's germline CDR1 is SGHNT and CDR2 YYREEE (reference sequence). The CDR3 sequence is CASQGGAANYGYTF. CDR3 in DNA: TGTGCCAGTCAAGGCGGGGCTGCTAACTATGGCTACACCTTC.

This clone was recorded a few times. The rearrangement joins TRBV4-1 to TRBJ1-5; no clear D. The CDR3 extends over 13 amino acids. V lost 0 bases to trimming and J lost 4 bases, with 4 bases between them. Per the germline V gene, CDR1 is MGHRA and CDR2 is YSYEKL. The CDR3 reads CASSQDPNQPQHF. CDR3 nucleotides: TGCGCCAGCAGCCAAGATCCAAATCAGCCCCAGCATTTT.

The chain carries TRBV21-1 and TRBJ2-7; the D call of TRBD1 is as the table states it, not checked on the DNA. TRBV21-1 is termed a pseudogene. The CDR3 is 15 residues long. The CDR3 nucleotides are TGTGCCAGCAGCAAAGGGGGGGACAGGGCCTACGAGCAGTACTTC. Protein sequence: CASSKGGDRAYEQYF.

The V call is TRBV7-2, the J call TRBJ2-5; weak D call: TRBD1 (6 bases). There are 13 residues in the CDR3. CDR1 and CDR2 (germline): SGHTA, FQGNSA. Deletions cut 2 bases from V and 7 bases from J, with 11 bases between. CDR3 protein: CASSLWGLVTQYF. Written as DNA, the CDR3 is TGTGCCAGCAGCTTATGGGGGCTTGTGACCCAGTACTTC.

The CDR3 DNA reads TGTGCCAGCAGTTTGACAGGGTTAACGACGTGCTACGGCACCTACGAGCAGTACTTC. It codes for CASSLTGLTTCYGTYEQYF. The rearrangement links TRBV7-9 to TRBJ2-7; 7 positions agree with TRBD1. The CDR3 sequence is 19 residues long. V dropped 6 bases and J dropped 2; count of bases not matched to a gene: 22. In germline, CDR1 is SEHNR, CDR2 FQNEAQ (reference sequence).

The rearrangement joins TRBV19 to TRBJ1-2; tentatively, D is TRBD1 (6 bases). The CDR3 spans 13 residues. Germline V gives CDR1 LNHDA, CDR2 SQIVND (reference sequence). V lost 3 bases and J 4 bases, leaving 9 bases between the germline ends. This chain's CDR3 is CASSMDSFYGYTF. CDR3 nucleotides: TGTGCCAGTAGTATGGACAGCTTCTATGGCTACACCTTC.

The chain has TRBV27 and TRBJ1-2, with a possible D match to TRBD1 (5 bases). Germline CDR1 is MNHEY and CDR2 is SMNVEV (reference sequence). The CDR3 extends over 15 amino acids. Trimming stripped 4 bases from V and 1 base from J, with 13 bases between. CDR3 region: CASSSRGHFNYGYTF. The CDR3 bases are TGTGCCAGCAGTTCCCGTGGACACTTTAACTATGGCTACACCTTC.

J is TRBJ2-2 and V is TRBV5-1; TRBD1 agrees at 11 bases. The V gene's germline CDR1 is SGHRS and CDR2 YFSETQ. Trimming cost V 3 bases and J 0 bases; bases outside gene matches: 4. The CDR3 totals 17 residues. CDR3: CASSSGTGGPNTGELFF. The CDR3, as DNA: TGCGCCAGCAGCTCCGGGACAGGGGGTCCGAACACCGGGGAGCTGTTTTTT.

The rearrangement uses TRBV28 and TRBJ2-2; 8 bases match TRBD1. CDR3 size: 15 residues. J was trimmed by 6 bases and V by 7 bases; bases with no gene match: 10. Germline CDR1 and CDR2: MDHEN and SYDVKM. In DNA form, the CDR3 reads TGTGCCAGCAACCCCCCCACAGGGGGATCCGGGGAGCTGTTTTTT. Translating it yields CASNPPTGGSGELFF.

This clone has only one observation. V and J are TRBV6-4 and TRBJ2-1; tentative D call: TRBD1 (6 bases). The CDR3 is 14 residues long. In germline, CDR1 is MRHNA, CDR2 SNTAGT. V was pared by 5 bases and J by 0 bases, with 8 bases between. CDR3 sequence (DNA): TGTGCCAGCAGTCCGGACAGCTCCTACAATGAGCAGTTCTTC. Residues: CASSPDSSYNEQFF.

This clone was picked up a small number of times. The genes are TRBV27 and TRBJ1-6; no clear D gene. The V end was cut by 3 bases, the J end by 0 bases, with 6 bases between. Germline V CDR1 and CDR2: MNHEY, SMNVEV (reference sequence). CDR3 length: 15 residues. The CDR3 is CASSFGSSYNSPLHF. The CDR3 DNA reads TGTGCCAGCAGTTTCGGGAGCTCCTATAATTCACCCCTCCACTTT.

The CDR3 DNA is TGTGCCAGCAGCCAAGCCTGGACGGACAGCTACGAGCAGTACTTC. It specifies CASSQAWTDSYEQYF. The V and J genes are TRBV4-2 and TRBJ2-7; perhaps TRBD1 as D (6 bases). This CDR3 comprises 15 residues. Germline loops: CDR1 LGHNA, CDR2 YNFKEQ. V lost 1 base, J lost 3 bases, and 13 bases lay in between.

The V call is TRBV27, the J call TRBJ2-7, with D tentatively TRBD2 (6 bases). The CDR3 has 14 amino acids. V lost 2 bases to trimming and J lost 2 bases, with 10 bases between them. Germline V gives CDR1 MNHEY, CDR2 SMNVEV (reference sequence). The CDR3 loop is CASSLVAAAYEQYF. Here the CDR3 DNA reads TGTGCCAGCAGTTTAGTAGCGGCCGCCTACGAGCAGTACTTC.

This clone was seen a few times. The genes are TRBV14 and TRBJ2-7; TRBD2 agrees at 7 bases. The CDR3 is 14 residues long. The germline V gene has CDR1 SGHDN and CDR2 FVKESK. J lost 6 bases, V lost 4 bases, and 9 bases had no gene match. CDR3 nucleotide sequence: TGTGCCAGCAGCCCCTATGGGAGGGAGGGCGAGCAGTACTTC. Protein product: CASSPYGREGEQYF.

This clone appeared a single time. CDR3 region: CASSEVHYSGNTIYF. The DNA of the CDR3 is TGTGCCAGCAGTGAAGTACACTACTCTGGAAACACCATATATTTT. The chain has TRBV6-1 and TRBJ1-3, with no clear D. The CDR3 spans 15 residues. Germline V gene lookup returns CDR1 MNHNS and CDR2 SASEGT. V was pared by 1 base and J by 0 bases, with 7 bases between.

As DNA, the CDR3 is TGTGCCAGCAGCCCCAAAGGAACTAGCGGGGGGTACAATGAGCAGTTCTTC. Translation: CASSPKGTSGGYNEQFF. The V call is TRBV7-2, the J call TRBJ2-1; 12 bases match TRBD2. Unmatched junction bases numbered 9, after V lost 5 bases and J lost 4 bases. Germline values: CDR1 SGHTA, CDR2 FQGNSA. This CDR3 has 17 amino acids.

The chain joins TRBV28 to TRBJ1-2; D uncertain. Looked up from germline, CDR1 is MDHEN and CDR2 is SYDVKM. The ends were cut back, 5 bases at V and 5 bases at J, with 18 bases in the middle. The CDR3 spans 15 residues. The chain's CDR3 is CASSPHQRPGYGYTF. The CDR3 DNA reads as TGTGCCAGCAGTCCTCACCAAAGGCCGGGGTATGGCTACACCTTC.

The chain couples TRBV4-2 to TRBJ2-3, with TRBD2 matching over 8 bases. V lost 0 bases and J lost 4; bases outside the gene matches: 6. CDR1 and CDR2 (germline): LGHNA, YNFKEQ. The CDR3 runs 16 residues. CDR3 protein: CASSQDLSGVSDTQYF. CDR3 nucleotides: TGTGCCAGCAGCCAAGATCTTAGCGGGGTCTCAGATACGCAGTATTTT.

This clone was observed a handful of times. The chain links TRBV2 to TRBJ1-1; 10 bases agree with TRBD1. The J segment lost 11 bases and the V segment lost 5 bases, leaving 5 bases of the junction unmatched. The CDR3 is made up of 12 amino acids. Germline V gene sequence: CDR1 SNHLY, CDR2 FYNNEI. The CDR3 DNA reads as TGTGCCAGCAGTCCTCGGACAGGGGGGGCTTTCTTT. This sequence encodes CASSPRTGGAFF.

The chain recombines TRBV7-2 with TRBJ2-7; 8 bases match TRBD2. From germline, CDR1 is SGHTA and CDR2 FQGNSA. The CDR3 has 15 residues. V trimming: 0 bases; J trimming: 5 bases; junction bases outside the gene matches: 6. The CDR3 loop is CASSLAGTSRHEQYF. As DNA, the CDR3 is TGTGCCAGCAGCTTAGCGGGGACTAGTCGCCACGAGCAGTACTTC.